These 28 T cell receptor beta chains were sequenced from one sample in a study of vaccination and CD4 T cells after COVID-19. Cultured CD4+ T-cell DNA underwent Oncomine TCR Beta short-read sequencing. Each CDR3 protein gets one entry after TCRdb re-called the PCR reads with MiXCR. The sample lists around 12,000 distinct CDR3 sequences; approximately 62% were seen once. Their antigens remain unidentified. Treatment noted: approximately 11-day PBMC culture with coronavirus spike peptide pools or control peptides (ViraFEST assay). Specimen: CD4+ T cells from blood, cultured in vitro. These TCRs come from a human donor who had recovered from COVID-19.

This chain connects TRBV20-1 to TRBJ1-2, with TRBD1 identical over 9 bases. J lost 5 bases, V lost 3 bases, and 7 bases had no gene match. CDR3 length: 14 residues. Germline V lookup: CDR1 DFQATT, CDR2 SNEGSKA (reference sequence). The CDR3 sequence is CSASPGQGIYGYTF. CDR3 bases: TGCAGTGCTAGCCCGGGACAGGGAATATATGGCTACACCTTC.

The chain combines TRBV19 with TRBJ1-2; TRBD1 matches at 7 bases. The germline V gene has CDR1 LNHDA and CDR2 SQIVND (reference sequence). After removal of 5 bases from V and 5 bases from J, the junction contained 8 bases not matched to a gene. This CDR3 contains 14 residues. The CDR3 loop is CASSPHRDRYGYTF. The CDR3 DNA is TGTGCCAGTAGTCCTCACCGGGACAGATATGGCTACACCTTC.

V usage is TRBV20-1 and J usage is TRBJ1-2; 8 positions match TRBD1. Per germline, CDR1 DFQATT and CDR2 SNEGSKA (reference sequence). The CDR3 covers 13 residues. The ends lost 5 bases at V and 2 bases at J; junction bases unmatched: 4. CDR3 DNA sequence: TGCAGTGCTGGGGACAGGACCAACTATGGCTACACCTTC. It is translated as CSAGDRTNYGYTF.

This chain joins TRBV15 and TRBJ2-7, with a possible D match to TRBD2 (6 bases). Trimming removed 1 base at V and 3 bases at J, with 13 bases between. The CDR3 has 15 residues. CDR1 is LNHNV and CDR2 is YYDKDF in the germline V gene (reference sequence). DNA for the CDR3: TGTGCCACCAGCAGAGGGGGGGAGTGGGACTACGAGCAGTACTTC. The encoded protein is CATSRGGEWDYEQYF.

This chain connects TRBV20-1 to TRBJ2-3; D is tentatively TRBD1 or TRBD2 (6 bases each). Germline V CDR1 and CDR2: DFQATT, SNEGSKA (reference sequence). The V and J ends lost 6 bases and 8 bases respectively, with 21 bases between them. The CDR3 loop spans 14 amino acids. CDR3 protein: CSAQKPGEGGTQYF. Here the CDR3 DNA reads TGCAGTGCCCAAAAACCGGGAGAAGGGGGTACGCAGTATTTT.

This clonotype came up a few times. The chain carries TRBV19 and TRBJ2-7; D ambiguous. Trimming removed 4 bases from V and 5 bases from J, with 6 bases in between. This CDR3 contains 11 residues. CDR1 LNHDA and CDR2 SQIVND come from the germline V gene (reference sequence). The CDR3 bases are TGTGCCAGTAGTAACATGGACGAGCAGTACTTC. The encoded protein is CASSNMDEQYF.

The CDR3, as DNA: TGCAGTGCTAGAGCGGAGAACACCGATGGCTACACCTTC. Its translation: CSARAENTDGYTF. The chain employs TRBV20-1 and TRBJ1-2; D is unresolved. Looked up from germline, CDR1 is DFQATT and CDR2 is SNEGSKA (reference sequence). Trimming left V 1 base short and J 6 bases short, with 12 bases between. This CDR3 has 13 amino acids.

The chain employs TRBV5-4 and TRBJ2-1; the D is unclear. V dropped 1 base and J dropped 0 bases, with 5 bases sitting between them. The CDR3 consists of 14 residues. Germline lookup yields CDR1 SGHNT and CDR2 YYREEE (reference sequence). CDR3 nucleotide sequence: TGTGCCAGCAGCTTGACTGGCTCCTACAATGAGCAGTTCTTC. The encoded protein is CASSLTGSYNEQFF.

This clonotype was seen more than once but under ten times. J is TRBJ2-1 and V is TRBV20-1; D might be TRBD2 (5 bases). The germline gives CDR1 DFQATT, CDR2 SNEGSKA (reference sequence). V was shortened by 0 bases and J by 5 bases, with 14 bases between the two germline ends. There are 15 residues in the CDR3. CDR3 residues: CSARDLRSAHNEQFF. DNA of the CDR3: TGCAGTGCTAGAGATTTGCGTAGCGCTCACAATGAGCAGTTCTTC.

The rearrangement joins TRBV11-2 to TRBJ2-5; 9 positions match TRBD1. CDR3 size: 15 residues. Germline CDR1 is SGHAT and CDR2 is FQNNGV. Trimming took 4 bases from V and 5 from J; bases not matched to a gene: 8. The CDR3 loop is CASSWDRATLETQYF. In DNA form, the CDR3 reads TGTGCCAGCAGCTGGGACAGGGCCACTCTCGAGACCCAGTACTTC.

This clonotype was picked up a small number of times. The genes are TRBV24-1 and TRBJ2-3, with D possibly being TRBD1 (5 bases). CDR3 length equals 12 residues. Trimming took off 3 bases at V and 8 bases at J, with 8 bases between the two ends. Germline V CDR1 and CDR2: KGHDR, SFDVKD. CDR3 sequence: CATSDARGTQYF. The CDR3 region has the DNA TGTGCCACCAGTGATGCTAGGGGTACGCAGTATTTT.

This sequence joins TRBV2 and TRBJ2-2; 11 bases are a match to TRBD2. CDR1 and CDR2 (germline): SNHLY, FYNNEI. Trimming removed 3 bases from V and 4 bases from J; junction bases left unmatched: 7. This CDR3 is built from 17 residues. The CDR3 loop is CASSELAGGRVTGELFF. As DNA, the CDR3 is TGTGCCAGCAGTGAGTTAGCGGGAGGGCGTGTCACCGGGGAGCTGTTTTTT.

The chain combines TRBV20-1 with TRBJ1-5; tentative D call: TRBD1 (5 bases). The CDR3 is made up of 15 amino acids. In germline, CDR1 is DFQATT, CDR2 SNEGSKA (reference sequence). Between the trimmed V and J ends, which lost 5 bases and 2 bases, there was a span of 16 bases. As DNA, the CDR3 is TGCAGTGCTGCACGGGGGGGTGGGGGCAATCAGCCCCAGCATTTT. Residues: CSAARGGGGNQPQHF.

This chain joins TRBV19 and TRBJ1-1, with 7 bases that match TRBD1. CDR1 and CDR2 from the germline V gene are LNHDA and SQIVND (reference sequence). The length of the CDR3 is 14 residues. After removal of 5 bases from V and 3 bases from J, the junction contained 6 bases not matched to a gene. DNA for the CDR3: TGTGCCAGTAGTTCTCAGGGGGACTACACTGAAGCTTTCTTT. Protein product: CASSSQGDYTEAFF.

The V gene is TRBV29-1, the J gene TRBJ2-7, with TRBD2 identical over 9 bases. CDR1 and CDR2 from the germline V gene are SQVTM and ANQGSEA. Trimming at V came to 2 bases and at J to 2 bases, leaving 1 base not matched to a gene. This CDR3 spans 13 amino acids. CDR3 residues: CSVELAGTYEQYF. The DNA for the CDR3 is TGCAGCGTTGAACTAGCGGGAACCTACGAGCAGTACTTC.

A few counts support this clonotype. This chain links TRBV11-1 with TRBJ2-4, with 10 bases aligning to TRBD1. The CDR3 totals 17 residues. The germline V gene has CDR1 SGHAT and CDR2 FQDESV (reference sequence). The V and J ends lost 4 bases and 4 bases, in that order; junction bases with no gene match: 10. The CDR3 nucleotides are TGTGCCAGCAGCTCCGCGGCGACAGGGGGCACAAAAAACATTCAGTACTTC. The encoded protein is CASSSAATGGTKNIQYF.

The chain employs TRBV20-1 and TRBJ1-2; the match to TRBD1 covers 7 bases. Per germline, CDR1 DFQATT and CDR2 SNEGSKA (reference sequence). Unmatched junction bases numbered 17, after V lost 3 bases and J lost 7 bases. The CDR3 is made up of 16 amino acids. In DNA form, the CDR3 reads TGCAGTGCTAGCCGACAGGGAATACGTGGTGAGGCTGGCTACACCTTC. Translating it yields CSASRQGIRGEAGYTF.

The rearrangement joins TRBV6-1 to TRBJ2-7, with 11 positions matching TRBD1. Germline V gives CDR1 MNHNS, CDR2 SASEGT. The CDR3 extends over 15 amino acids. V lost 5 bases, J lost 1 base, and 4 bases stayed unmatched. The CDR3, as DNA: TGTGCCAGCAGTAGGGGGACAGGGGGTTCCTACGAGCAGTACTTC. This encodes CASSRGTGGSYEQYF.

The J gene is TRBJ2-5, the V gene TRBV12-3 or TRBV12-4; TRBD2 agrees at 13 bases. CDR3 length: 18 amino acids. With V trimmed by 6 bases and J by 5 bases, 15 bases remained unmatched. Here the CDR3 DNA reads TGTGCCAGCAGCCACGGGACTAGCGGGATAGAGGGAATGGAGACCCAGTACTTC. Protein: CASSHGTSGIEGMETQYF.

The chain has TRBV2 and TRBJ1-5; D perhaps matches TRBD1 (6 bases). CDR1 and CDR2 from the germline V gene are SNHLY and FYNNEI. V dropped 5 bases and J dropped 4 bases, with 12 bases sitting between them. The CDR3 has 14 amino acids. This CDR3 reads CASSKDRRNQPQHF. The DNA for the CDR3 is TGTGCCAGCAGTAAGGACAGAAGAAATCAGCCCCAGCATTTT.

This chain connects TRBV9 to TRBJ2-7; 7 nucleotides line up with TRBD2. CDR1 is SGDLS and CDR2 is YYNGEE in the germline V gene. V lost 3 bases to trimming and J lost 2 bases; unmatched junction nucleotides: 11. CDR3 size: 16 residues. CDR3 bases: TGTGCCAGCAGCGGATATTTAGCGGGTACCGCCTACGAGCAGTACTTC. Protein: CASSGYLAGTAYEQYF.

This sequence joins TRBV7-3 and TRBJ2-2, with D possibly TRBD1 on 5 matching bases. There are 13 residues in the CDR3. Germline CDR1 is SGHTA and CDR2 is FQGTGA. The germline V and J ends were trimmed by 11 bases and 4 bases, with 14 bases remaining between them. CDR3 nucleotide sequence: TGTGCCTTCCTTAGGGGCAGCACCGGGGAGCTGTTTTTT. Amino acids: CAFLRGSTGELFF. Combining the CDR3 with reference TRBV7-3 and TRBJ2-2 gives the whole variable domain GAGVSQTPSNKVTEKGKYVELRCDPISGHTALYWYRQSLGQGPEFLIYFQGTGAADDSGLPNDRFFAVRPEGSVSTLKIQRTERGDSAVYLCAFLRGSTGELFFGEGSRLTVL.

This chain links TRBV4-3 with TRBJ2-2; D not resolved. From germline, CDR1 is LGHNA and CDR2 YSLEER. The CDR3 has 14 residues. The ends were cut back, 0 bases at V and 4 bases at J, with 6 bases in the middle. The CDR3 DNA is TGCGCCAGCAGCCAAGATATCCGCACCGGGGAGCTGTTTTTT. Its protein is CASSQDIRTGELFF.

This clonotype was counted only a few times. The chain employs TRBV7-9 and TRBJ1-1, with unresolved D. The CDR3 totals 13 residues. Germline values: CDR1 SEHNR, CDR2 FQNEAQ (reference sequence). V was cut by 6 bases and J by 1 base, with 9 bases left in between. This CDR3 reads CASRRTTNTEAFF. CDR3 bases: TGTGCCAGCAGGAGGACGACGAACACTGAAGCTTTCTTT.

This clonotype was found a few times. The J gene is TRBJ2-7, the V gene TRBV7-2, with 8 bases aligning to TRBD2. Unmatched junction bases numbered 11, after V lost 4 bases and J lost 0 bases. CDR3 length: 17 residues. Germline V gene data show CDR1 as SGHTA and CDR2 as FQGNSA. As DNA, the CDR3 is TGTGCCAGCAGCTCGCTATCCCTAGCGGGCCGCTCCTACGAGCAGTACTTC. This translates into CASSSLSLAGRSYEQYF.

As DNA, the CDR3 is TGTGCCAGCAGCTTCATCGGTGATACGCAGTATTTT. It yields the protein CASSFIGDTQYF. This rearrangement joins TRBV7-3 to TRBJ2-3, with D hard to call. V was cut by 3 bases and J by 6 bases, with 7 bases left in between. The CDR3 totals 12 residues. Germline values: CDR1 SGHTA, CDR2 FQGTGA.

The chain couples TRBV12-3 or TRBV12-4 to TRBJ1-2; D not resolved. The V and J ends lost 0 bases and 1 base respectively, with 0 bases between them. The CDR3 length is 12 residues. The CDR3, as DNA: TGTGCCAGCAGTTTAGCTAACTATGGCTACACCTTC. Translated, it gives CASSLANYGYTF.

V and J are TRBV19 and TRBJ2-6, with a tentative D call TRBD2 (7 bases). Trimming shortened V by 5 bases and J by 0 bases, and 17 bases separated the two germline ends. Germline V gene data show CDR1 as LNHDA and CDR2 as SQIVND (reference sequence). This CDR3 has 18 amino acids. CDR3 in DNA: TGTGCCAGTAGTTTCCGGGGGGCCCCTCTCTCTGGGGCCAACGTCCTGACTTTC. Translating it yields CASSFRGAPLSGANVLTF.